This entry describes one TCR beta chain. Its antigen is as yet unknown. This sample stems from a study of a mutant IDH1 vaccine in newly diagnosed glioma. The overall study: Vaccination of patients was performed eight times, in weeks 1, 3, 5, 7, 11, 15, 19 and 23. Patients began vaccination 4-6 weeks after radiotherapy alone, or with temozolomide cycles. Radiotherapy, temozolomide, or both had been given previously, and both were given to most. Treated patients, averaging roughly 40 years, were 62.5% male and roughly 38% female.

Sequencing was performed with immunoSEQ multiplex PCR; in TCRdb, only in-frame clones are kept and a portion is missing. The table has tens of thousands of clones, approximately 72% seen once; the top ten hold 4% to 6.5%. Time point meaning: week 23, last vaccination. Every vaccine dose comprised 300 ug of mutant IDH1 20-mer peptide plus topical imiquimod. Looked up from germline, CDR1 is MGHRA and CDR2 is YSYEKL. V lost 0 bases, J lost 5 bases, and 16 bases lay in between. The CDR3 runs to 16 residues. This TCR was recovered from a man aged 45-65 years with glioma. Source: PBMCs, taken from a glioma patient whose treatment included an IDH1 peptide vaccine. The gene calls are TRBV4-1 and TRBJ2-5, with a weak D call TRBD2 (5 bases). DNA of the CDR3: TGCGCCAGCAGCCAAGACCGATTTACTAGAGGGGAGACCCAGTACTTC. It yields the protein CASSQDRFTRGETQYF.